This TCR beta chain was found in a study of control samples from healthy donors and cancer patients. Germline CDR1 and CDR2: SGHRS and YFSETQ. The V end lost 4 bases, the J end lost 0 bases, and 12 bases lay between the germline ends. The CDR3 is made up of 15 amino acids. The data were produced by immunoSEQ multiplex PCR, yet TCRdb's version contains in-frame clones alone and is incomplete. The sample contains approximately 89,000 clones, about nine tenths of which appear only once. This rearrangement joins TRBV5-1 to TRBJ2-3; no reliable D call. The TCR sequence derives from a man younger than 45 in good health. The material sequenced was blood. The CDR3 DNA reads as TGCGCCAGCAGCACCCCGGGCCCTAGCACAGATACGCAGTATTTT. This sequence encodes CASSTPGPSTDTQYF. The whole variable domain, remainder taken from reference TRBV5-1 and TRBJ2-3, is KAGVTQTPRYLIKTRGQQVTLSCSPISGHRSVSWYQQTPGQGLQFLFEYFSETQRNKGNFPGRFSGRQFSNSRSEMNVSTLELGDSALYLCASSTPGPSTDTQYFGPGTRLTVL.